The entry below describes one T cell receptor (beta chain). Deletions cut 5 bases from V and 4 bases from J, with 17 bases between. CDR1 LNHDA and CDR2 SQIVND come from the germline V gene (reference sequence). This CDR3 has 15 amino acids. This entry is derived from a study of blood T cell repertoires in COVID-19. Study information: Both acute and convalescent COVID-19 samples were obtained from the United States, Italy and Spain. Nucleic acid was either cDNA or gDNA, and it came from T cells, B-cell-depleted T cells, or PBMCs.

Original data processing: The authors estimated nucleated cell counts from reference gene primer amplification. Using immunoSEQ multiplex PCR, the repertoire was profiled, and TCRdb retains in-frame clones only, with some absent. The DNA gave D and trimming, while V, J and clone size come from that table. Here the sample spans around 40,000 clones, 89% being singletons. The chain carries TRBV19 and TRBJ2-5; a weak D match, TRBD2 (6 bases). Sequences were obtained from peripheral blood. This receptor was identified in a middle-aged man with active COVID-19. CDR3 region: CASSLPGTRRETQYF. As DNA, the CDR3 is TGTGCCAGTAGTCTCCCCGGGACTCGGCGAGAGACCCAGTACTTC.